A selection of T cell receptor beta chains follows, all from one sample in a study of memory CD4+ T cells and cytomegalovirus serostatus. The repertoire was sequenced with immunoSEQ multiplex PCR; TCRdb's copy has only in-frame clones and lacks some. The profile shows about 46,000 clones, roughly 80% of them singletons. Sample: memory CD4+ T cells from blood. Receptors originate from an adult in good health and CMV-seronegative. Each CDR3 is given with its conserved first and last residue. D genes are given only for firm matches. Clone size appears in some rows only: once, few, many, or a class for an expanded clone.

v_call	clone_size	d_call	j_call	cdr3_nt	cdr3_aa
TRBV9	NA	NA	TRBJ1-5	TGTGCCAGCAGCCCCAGCAGCGGAGGCAATCAGCCCCAGCATTTT	CASSPSSGGNQPQHF
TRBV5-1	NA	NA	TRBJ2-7	TGCGCCAGCAGCCCGGGGTCCTCCAGGGAGCAGTACTTC	CASSPGSSREQYF
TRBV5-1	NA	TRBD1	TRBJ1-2	TGCGCCAGCAGCTTGGCCCAGGGGGCAGGTGGCTACACCTTC	CASSLAQGAGGYTF
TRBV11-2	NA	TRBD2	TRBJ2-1	TGTGCCAGCAGCTTAGGAGCGGGGGGCGAATACAATGAGCAGTTCTTC	CASSLGAGGEYNEQFF
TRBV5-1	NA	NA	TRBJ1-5	TGCGCCAGCAGCCCAGGGGAATACAATCAGCCCCAGCATTTT	CASSPGEYNQPQHF
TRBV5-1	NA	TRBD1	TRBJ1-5	TGCGCCAGCAGCCCGGGACAGGGACTCAATCAGCCCCAGCATTTT	CASSPGQGLNQPQHF
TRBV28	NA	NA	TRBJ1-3	TGTGCCAGCAGTTTGCCCCTTCAGGGTCCTGGAAACACCATATATTTT	CASSLPLQGPGNTIYF
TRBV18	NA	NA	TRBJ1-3	TGTGCCAGCTCACCACGCCAGGGTATAGCTGGAAACACCATATATTTT	CASSPRQGIAGNTIYF
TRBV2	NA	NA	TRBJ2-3	TGTGCCAGCAGTGAAGACCGACTGGAGTCTAGCACAGATACGCAGTATTTT	CASSEDRLESSTDTQYF
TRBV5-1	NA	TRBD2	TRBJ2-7	TGCGCCAGCAGCTTACTAGCGGGGGCCGGGGGGTACGAGCAGTACTTC	CASSLLAGAGGYEQYF
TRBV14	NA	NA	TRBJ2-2	TGTGCCAGCAGCCATACCGGGGAGCTGTTTTTT	CASSHTGELFF
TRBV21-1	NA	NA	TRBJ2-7	TGTGCCAGCAGCAATTGCGGGGGGGGGTACGAGCAGTACTTC	CASSNCGGGYEQYF
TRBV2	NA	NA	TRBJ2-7	TGTGCCAGCAGTGTGGTACCAGCGGACTACGAGCAGTACTTC	CASSVVPADYEQYF
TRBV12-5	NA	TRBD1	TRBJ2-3	TGTGCTAGTGGTACCACAGGGGGAGATACGCAGTATTTT	CASGTTGGDTQYF
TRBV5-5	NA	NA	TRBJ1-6	TGTGCCAGCAGCTTCGGAGGGGGAAAGGATTCACCCCTCCACTTT	CASSFGGGKDSPLHF
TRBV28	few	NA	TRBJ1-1	TGTGCCAGCAGTCCCAGGGTACCTGAAGCTTTCTTT	CASSPRVPEAFF
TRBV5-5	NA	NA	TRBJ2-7	TGTGCCAGCAGCTTGAGTTTTAGCGGCACCTACGAGCAGTACTTC	CASSLSFSGTYEQYF
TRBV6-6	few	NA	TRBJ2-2	TGTGCCAGCAGTTACATCAAGGGCGGGGAGCTGTTTTTT	CASSYIKGGELFF
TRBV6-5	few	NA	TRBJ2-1	TGTGCCAGCCGAAGGGACAATGAGCAGTTCTTC	CASRRDNEQFF
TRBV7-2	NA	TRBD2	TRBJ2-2	TGTGCCAGCAGCTTAGCGGGGGGAGGGAGGGAGCTGTTTTTT	CASSLAGGGRELFF
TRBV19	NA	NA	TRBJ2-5	TGTGCCAGTAGTAGCCCCGGGCAAGAGACCCAGTACTTC	CASSSPGQETQYF
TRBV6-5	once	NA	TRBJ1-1	TGTGCCAGCAGTTTAGGGCAGGGTAGAAACACTGAAGCTTTCTTT	CASSLGQGRNTEAFF
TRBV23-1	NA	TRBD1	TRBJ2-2	TGCGCCAGCAGTCCCGGACAGGGGGCGCAATGGAACACCGGGGAGCTGTTTTTT	CASSPGQGAQWNTGELFF
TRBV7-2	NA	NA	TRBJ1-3	TGTGCCAGCAGCTTAGAGGTCCGGGGGTGGTCTGGAAACACCATATATTTT	CASSLEVRGWSGNTIYF
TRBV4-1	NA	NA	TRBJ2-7	TGCGCCAGCAGCCAAGGAGGAGCAGGGGCGGTAGAGCAGTACTTC	CASSQGGAGAVEQYF
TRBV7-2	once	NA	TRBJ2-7	TGTGCCAGCAGCGGAGAGGGGACGAGAAGTTTAACCTACGAGCAGTACTTC	CASSGEGTRSLTYEQYF
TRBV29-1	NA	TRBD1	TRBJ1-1	TGCAGCGTTCTGACAGGGGGCACTGAAGCTTTCTTT	CSVLTGGTEAFF
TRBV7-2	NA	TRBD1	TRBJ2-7	TGTGCCAGCAGCTTTACGACAGGGTTATTAATGGGCGAGCAGTACTTC	CASSFTTGLLMGEQYF
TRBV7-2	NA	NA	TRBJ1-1	TGTGCCAGCACCTCATCCCTAGGCACTGAAGCTTTCTTT	CASTSSLGTEAFF